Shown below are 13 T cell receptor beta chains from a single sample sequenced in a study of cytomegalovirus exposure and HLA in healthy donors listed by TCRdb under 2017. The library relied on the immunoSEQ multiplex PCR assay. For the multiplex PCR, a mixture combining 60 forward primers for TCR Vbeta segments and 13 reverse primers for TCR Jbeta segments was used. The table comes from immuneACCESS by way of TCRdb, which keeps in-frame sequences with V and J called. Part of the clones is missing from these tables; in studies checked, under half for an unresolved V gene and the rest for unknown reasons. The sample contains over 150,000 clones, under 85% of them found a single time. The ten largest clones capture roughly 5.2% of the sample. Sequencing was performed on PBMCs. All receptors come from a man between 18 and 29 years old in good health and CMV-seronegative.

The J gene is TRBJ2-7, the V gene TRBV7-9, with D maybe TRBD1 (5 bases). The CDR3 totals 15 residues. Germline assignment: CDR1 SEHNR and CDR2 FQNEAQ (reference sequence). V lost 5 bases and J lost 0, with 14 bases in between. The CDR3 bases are TGTGCCAGCAGCCGCCCGACAGCGAACTCCTACGAGCAGTACTTC. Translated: CASSRPTANSYEQYF.

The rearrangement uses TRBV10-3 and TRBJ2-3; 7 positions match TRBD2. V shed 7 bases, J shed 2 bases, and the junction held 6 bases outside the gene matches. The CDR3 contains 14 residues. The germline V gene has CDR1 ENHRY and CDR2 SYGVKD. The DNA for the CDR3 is TGTGCCATCACTAGCGGCGGGACCACAGATACGCAGTATTTT. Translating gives CAITSGGTTDTQYF.

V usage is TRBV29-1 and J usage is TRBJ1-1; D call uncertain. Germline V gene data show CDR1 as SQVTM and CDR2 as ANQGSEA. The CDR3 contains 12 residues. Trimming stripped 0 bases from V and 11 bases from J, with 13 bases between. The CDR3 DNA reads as TGCAGCGTTGAAGAAGCGGAAAGAGGGGCTTTCTTT. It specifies CSVEEAERGAFF. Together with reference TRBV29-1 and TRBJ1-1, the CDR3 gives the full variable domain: SAVISQKPSRDICQRGTSLTIQCQVDSQVTMMFWYRQQPGQSLTLIATANQGSEATYESGFVIDKFPISRPNLTFSTLTVSNMSPEDSSIYLCSVEEAERGAFFGQGTRLTVV.

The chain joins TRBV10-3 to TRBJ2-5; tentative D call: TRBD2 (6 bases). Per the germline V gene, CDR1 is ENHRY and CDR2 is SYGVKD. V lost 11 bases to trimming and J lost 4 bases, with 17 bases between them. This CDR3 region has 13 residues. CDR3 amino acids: CADNGGPRETQYF. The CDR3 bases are TGTGCCGACAACGGGGGACCTAGAGAGACCCAGTACTTC.

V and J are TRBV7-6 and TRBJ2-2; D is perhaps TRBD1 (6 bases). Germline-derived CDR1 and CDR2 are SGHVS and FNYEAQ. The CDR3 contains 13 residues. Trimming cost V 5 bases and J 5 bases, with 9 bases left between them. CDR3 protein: CASSTRGTGELFF. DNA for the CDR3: TGTGCCAGCAGCACCAGGGGAACCGGGGAGCTGTTTTTT.

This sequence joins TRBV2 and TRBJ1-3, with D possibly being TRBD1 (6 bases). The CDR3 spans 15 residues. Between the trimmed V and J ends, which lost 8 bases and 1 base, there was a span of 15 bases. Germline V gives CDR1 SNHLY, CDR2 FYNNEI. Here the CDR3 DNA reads TGTGCCAGCGGCGGGGGGCTGATGTCTGGAAACACCATATATTTT. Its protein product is CASGGGLMSGNTIYF.

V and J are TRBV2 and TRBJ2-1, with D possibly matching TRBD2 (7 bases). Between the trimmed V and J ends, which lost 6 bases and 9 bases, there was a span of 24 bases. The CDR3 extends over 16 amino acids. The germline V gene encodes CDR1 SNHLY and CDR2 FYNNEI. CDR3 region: CASSLEGGGPLGEQFF. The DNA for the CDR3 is TGTGCCAGCAGCCTAGAGGGGGGAGGGCCCCTCGGTGAGCAGTTCTTC.

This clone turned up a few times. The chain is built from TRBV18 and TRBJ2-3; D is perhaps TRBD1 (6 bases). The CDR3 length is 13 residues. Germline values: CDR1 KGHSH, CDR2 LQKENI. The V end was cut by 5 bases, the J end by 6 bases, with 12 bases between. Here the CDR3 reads CASSTTGTDTQYF. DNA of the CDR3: TGTGCCAGCTCAACCACAGGGACCGATACGCAGTATTTT. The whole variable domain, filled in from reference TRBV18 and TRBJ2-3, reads NAGVMQNPRHLVRRRGQEARLRCSPMKGHSHVYWYRQLPEEGLKFMVYLQKENIIDESGMPKERFSAEFPKEGPSILRIQQVVRGDSAAYFCASSTTGTDTQYFGPGTRLTVL.

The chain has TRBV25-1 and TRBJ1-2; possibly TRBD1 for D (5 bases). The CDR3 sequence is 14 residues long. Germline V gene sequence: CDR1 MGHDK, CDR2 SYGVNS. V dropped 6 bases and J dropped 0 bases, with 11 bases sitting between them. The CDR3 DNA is TGTGCCAGCAGCGGAGACAGTCCTAACTATGGCTACACCTTC. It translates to CASSGDSPNYGYTF.

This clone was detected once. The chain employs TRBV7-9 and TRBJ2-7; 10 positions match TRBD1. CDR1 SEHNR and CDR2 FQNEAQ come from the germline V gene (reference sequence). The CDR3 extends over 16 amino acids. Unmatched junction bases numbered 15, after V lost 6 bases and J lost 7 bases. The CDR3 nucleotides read TGTGCCAGCAGTTCCATGGGGGACAGGGGCCCTTGGGAGCAGTACTTC. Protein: CASSSMGDRGPWEQYF.

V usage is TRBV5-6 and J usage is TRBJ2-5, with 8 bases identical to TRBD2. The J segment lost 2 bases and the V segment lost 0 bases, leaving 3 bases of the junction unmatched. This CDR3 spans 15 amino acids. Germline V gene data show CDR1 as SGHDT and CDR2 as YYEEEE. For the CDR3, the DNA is TGTGCCAGCAGCTTGGTAGCGGGGCTGCAAGAGACCCAGTACTTC. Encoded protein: CASSLVAGLQETQYF.

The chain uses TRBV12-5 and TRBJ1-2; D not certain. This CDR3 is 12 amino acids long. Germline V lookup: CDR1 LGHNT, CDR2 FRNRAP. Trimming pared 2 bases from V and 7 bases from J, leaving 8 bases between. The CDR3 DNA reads TGTGCTAGTGGTTTGTTGTTTATTGGCTACACCTTC. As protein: CASGLLFIGYTF.

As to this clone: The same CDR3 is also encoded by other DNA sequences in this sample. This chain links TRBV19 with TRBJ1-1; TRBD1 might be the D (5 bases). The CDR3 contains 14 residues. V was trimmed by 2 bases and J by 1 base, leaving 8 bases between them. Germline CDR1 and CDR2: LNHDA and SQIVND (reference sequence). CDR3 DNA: TGTGCCAGTAGTATACGTACAGGGAACACTGAAGCTTTCTTT. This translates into CASSIRTGNTEAFF. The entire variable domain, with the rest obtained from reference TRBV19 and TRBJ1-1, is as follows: DGGITQSPKYLFRKEGQNVTLSCEQNLNHDAMYWYRQDPGQGLRLIYYSQIVNDFQKGDIAEGYSVSREKKESFPLTVTSAQKNPTAFYLCASSIRTGNTEAFFGQGTRLTVV.